What follows are 2 T cell receptor beta chains derived from one specimen sequenced in a study of T cell repertoires in cytomegalovirus infection. MiXCR, run by TCRdb on the reads, gives a single entry per CDR3 protein. In the table there are approximately 500,000 distinct CDR3 sequences, over 9% of which are singletons. Source material: PBMCs. Receptors originate from a human donor in good health (CMV status not recorded). Some clones in this sample may be carry-over from other donors' samples.

This clonotype has only a few counts. J is TRBJ2-5 and V is TRBV19; maybe TRBD1 (5 bases). The length of the CDR3 is 13 residues. The germline CDR1 and CDR2 sequences are LNHDA and SQIVND (reference sequence). Trimming cost V 9 bases and J 0 bases, with 11 bases left between them. The CDR3 nucleotides read TGTGCCAGCACAGGAACCCACCAAGAGACCCAGTACTTC. It specifies CASTGTHQETQYF.

This clonotype was seen at least ten times. The chain uses TRBV7-2 and TRBJ1-2; perhaps TRBD1 as D (6 bases). Germline V gene lookup returns CDR1 SGHTA and CDR2 FQGNSA. The CDR3 is 14 residues long. The V and J ends lost 5 bases and 14 bases respectively, with 24 bases between them. The CDR3 DNA reads as TGTGCCAGCAGCCAGGCCCCTTATTCCGGGGGCAGGACCTTC. Its protein is CASSQAPYSGGRTF.